This T cell receptor (beta chain) derives from a study of blood T cells in healthy people across ages. On the study more broadly: Researchers report that template switching captured about one barcoded beta molecule per two T cells.

The J segment lost 5 bases and the V segment lost 5 bases, leaving 10 bases of the junction unmatched. Germline CDR1 DFQATT, CDR2 SNEGSKA (reference sequence). This CDR3 has 15 amino acids. Study-level results: It was found that TCR beta diversity correlated strongly with the percentage of naive T cells. Naive CD4+ cell counts and diversity both ran higher in long-lived than in aged donors.

Of note for this clonotype: No antigen is known for it.

Combining a sample-barcoded 5' primer with a J-beta primer mix, a second PCR ran for roughly 6 to 11 cycles. TCRdb re-called the 5' RACE reads with MiXCR, one entry per CDR3 protein. Of about 800,000 distinct CDR3 sequences in the sample, 55% to 70% were seen once. Each donor gave approximately 9.1 milliliters of peripheral blood. This clonotype was obtained from a young man in good health. The sample comprised blood. The genes are TRBV20-1 and TRBJ2-1; 9 positions agree with TRBD2. CDR3 residues: CSAPTSGRLNNEQFF. Written as DNA, the CDR3 is TGCAGTGCTCCGACAAGCGGGAGGCTTAACAATGAGCAGTTCTTC.